These T cell receptor beta chains were read from a single sample in a study of blood T cell repertoires in COVID-19. Profiled with immunoSEQ multiplex PCR; TCRdb holds only in-frame clones, not every one. Of 200,000 or so clones listed, roughly four fifths were seen once; the top ten hold roughly 6.6%. Sequenced input: peripheral blood. Receptors originate from a woman in her forties with acute or convalescent COVID-19. Each CDR3 is given without its conserved first and last residue. The D gene is left open where the match is weak.

J gene	V gene	D gene	CDR3 protein
TRBJ2-3	TRBV9	.	ASATGLLPDTQY
TRBJ1-1	TRBV2	TRBD1	ASSSGQVANTEAF
TRBJ2-2	TRBV5-1	TRBD1	ASSPRTGMVNGGELF
TRBJ1-1	TRBV16	.	ASSPLGGTEAF
TRBJ1-1	TRBV7-9	.	ASSLATGQNTEAF
TRBJ1-1	TRBV18	.	ASSWEGRTADTEAF
TRBJ1-1	TRBV6-6	.	ASRTQGIGLSYAF
TRBJ1-1	TRBV19	.	ASRAGNTEAF
TRBJ2-3	TRBV5-6	.	ASSLRDTRDTQY
TRBJ2-3	TRBV30	.	AWSGGDTQY
TRBJ1-2	TRBV4-1	TRBD1	ASSQGAGTAGYT
TRBJ1-6	TRBV27	.	ASTPSFSYNSPLH
TRBJ1-2	TRBV5-4	TRBD1	ASSSRDRGNYGYT
TRBJ1-1	TRBV7-2	.	ASSLGGAMNTEAF
TRBJ1-2	TRBV7-9	.	ASSPYTTGLDYGYT
TRBJ2-7	TRBV27	TRBD2	ASNIAGAPNEQY
TRBJ2-5	TRBV4-2	TRBD2	ASSQRGSTQETQY
TRBJ2-3	TRBV19	TRBD1	ATTPDRGLPDTQY
TRBJ2-7	TRBV11-2	TRBD1	ASSRDRAYEQY
TRBJ1-6	TRBV30	.	AWSVKRQGNVDSPLH
TRBJ1-2	TRBV7-8	TRBD1	ASSLATGVSYT
TRBJ1-2	TRBV29-1	TRBD1	SAPDRDNYGYT
TRBJ1-2	TRBV6-4	TRBD1	ASRIQLGQAPCPYGYT
TRBJ2-5	TRBV19	TRBD1	ATGATGGYETQY
TRBJ2-5	TRBV4-2	.	ASSQTGLGQETQY
TRBJ2-4	TRBV7-9	TRBD2	ASSATTSGVAAKNIQY
TRBJ1-1	TRBV27	TRBD1	ASRTGTVNTEAF
TRBJ2-2	TRBV5-1	.	ASSLLRSDTGELF
TRBJ1-1	TRBV3-1/TRBV3-2	.	ASSQDPGGTEAF
TRBJ1-4	TRBV18	.	ASSPRTATNEKLF
TRBJ1-1	TRBV7-6	TRBD1	ASSLAQGVGGTEAF
TRBJ2-7	TRBV3-1/TRBV3-2	TRBD1	ASSPGTVSYEQY
TRBJ2-5	TRBV19	.	ASSIWEWGTQY
TRBJ1-1	TRBV7-9	.	ASRTVRGSNTEAF
TRBJ2-1	TRBV11-2	TRBD2	ASRTGTSVGSEQF